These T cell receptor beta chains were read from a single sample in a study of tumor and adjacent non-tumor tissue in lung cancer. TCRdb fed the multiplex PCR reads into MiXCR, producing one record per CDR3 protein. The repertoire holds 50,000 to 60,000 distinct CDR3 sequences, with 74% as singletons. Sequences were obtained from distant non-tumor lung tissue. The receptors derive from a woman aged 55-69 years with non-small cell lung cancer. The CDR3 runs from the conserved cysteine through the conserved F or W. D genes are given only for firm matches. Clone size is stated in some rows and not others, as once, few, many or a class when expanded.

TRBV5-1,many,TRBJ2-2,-,TGCGCCACCAACGAAGGGAACACCGGGGAGCTGTTTTTT,CATNEGNTGELFF
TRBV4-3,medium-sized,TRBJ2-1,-,TGCGCCAGCAGCCGCAGTCGGGCGGGAAGCTACAATGAGCAGTTCTTC,CASSRSRAGSYNEQFF
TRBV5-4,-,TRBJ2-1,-,TGCGCCAGCAGCTTGGGCAGCCCTCTAGACTCCCACAATGAGCAGTTCTTC,CASSLGSPLDSHNEQFF
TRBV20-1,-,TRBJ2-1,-,TGCAGTGCTAGAGGGGGTCAAGGGGAGGCGTACAATGAGCAGATCTTC,CSARGGQGEAYNEQIF
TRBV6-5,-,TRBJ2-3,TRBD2,TGTGCCAGCAGCCTAGCGGGGGGGCCGACAGACATGCAGTATTTT,CASSLAGGPTDMQYF
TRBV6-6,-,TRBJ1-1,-,TGTGCCAGCAGTTACGGGGAGAAGTGGGGTGGGAGCCGGACTGAAGCTTTCTTT,CASSYGEKWGGSRTEAFF
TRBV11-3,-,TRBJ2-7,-,TGTACCAGCAGCTTGCGGCAGGGGACTTCTTACGGGCAGTGCTTC,CTSSLRQGTSYGQCF
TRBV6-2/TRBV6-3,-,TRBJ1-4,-,TGTGCCAACAGCCGGGGTTATAGAGAAAAACTGTTTTTT,CANSRGYREKLFF
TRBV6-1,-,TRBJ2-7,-,TGTGCCAGCAGTGGGCAGTACAGGATACCCGAGCAGTACTTC,CASSGQYRIPEQYF
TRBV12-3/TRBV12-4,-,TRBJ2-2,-,TGTACCAGCAGTCACGGGACCGGGGAGCTGTTTTTT,CTSSHGTGELFF
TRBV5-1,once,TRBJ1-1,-,TGCGCCAACAGCCAGTGGGGGGGCGCCGGGGTCACTGAAGCTTTCTTT,CANSQWGGAGVTEAFF
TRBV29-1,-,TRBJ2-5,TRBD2,TGCAGCGTCGAAGAATTGGGGGGGACCCATTACTTC,CSVEELGGTHYF
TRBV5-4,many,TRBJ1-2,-,TGTGCCAGCAGCTTGGACAGGTTACAGTTTGACTATGGCTACACCTTC,CASSLDRLQFDYGYTF
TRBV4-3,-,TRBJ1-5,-,TGCGCCAGCAGCCATGAAAGGGGCACACGTGGTAGGGCAAAACAGCACTTT,CASSHERGTRGRAKQHF
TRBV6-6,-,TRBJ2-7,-,TGTGCCAGCAGTGAGGGGGGCGATCGGGCTTTCGAGCACTACTTT,CASSEGGDRAFEHYF
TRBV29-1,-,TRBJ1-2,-,TGCAGCGGTAGAGGGGACATCAACAGCTACACCTTC,CSGRGDINSYTF
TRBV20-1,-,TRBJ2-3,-,TGCAGTGCGAGTACCGGGGGAGGGGACACAGATACGCATTATTTT,CSASTGGGDTDTHYF
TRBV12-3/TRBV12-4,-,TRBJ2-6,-,TGTGCCAGCAGTAGCGGGCGAGACTCCGGGGCCAACGTCCTGACTTTC,CASSSGRDSGANVLTF
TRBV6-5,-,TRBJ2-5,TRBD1,TGTGACAGCTGTCGGACAGGGGGTCAAAGGACCCAGTACTTC,CDSCRTGGQRTQYF
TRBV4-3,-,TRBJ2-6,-,TGCGCCAGCGGCCTAGGGAGCTCTGGGGCCAACGTCCTGACTTTC,CASGLGSSGANVLTF
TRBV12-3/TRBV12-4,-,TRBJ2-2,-,TGTGCCAGCAGACCGCGGGACTGTTCGAATACCGGGGAGTTGTTTTTT,CASRPRDCSNTGELFF